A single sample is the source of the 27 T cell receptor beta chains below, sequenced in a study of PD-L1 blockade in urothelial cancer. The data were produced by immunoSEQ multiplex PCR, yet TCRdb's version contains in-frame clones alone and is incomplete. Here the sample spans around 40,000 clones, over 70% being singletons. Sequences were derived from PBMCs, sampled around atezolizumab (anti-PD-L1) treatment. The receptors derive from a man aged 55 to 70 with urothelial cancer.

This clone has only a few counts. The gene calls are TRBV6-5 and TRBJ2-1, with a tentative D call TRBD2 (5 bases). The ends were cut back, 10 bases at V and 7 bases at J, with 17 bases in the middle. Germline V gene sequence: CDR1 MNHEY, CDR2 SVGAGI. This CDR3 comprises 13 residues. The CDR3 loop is CATTDGVVNEQFF. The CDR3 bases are TGTGCCACCACAGACGGGGTAGTGAATGAGCAGTTCTTC.

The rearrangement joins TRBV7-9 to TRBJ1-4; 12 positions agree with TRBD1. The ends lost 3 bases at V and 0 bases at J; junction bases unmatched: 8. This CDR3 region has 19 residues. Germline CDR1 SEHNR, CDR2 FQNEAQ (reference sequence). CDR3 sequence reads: CASSLGQGAWGATNEKLFF. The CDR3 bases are TGTGCCAGCAGCTTGGGACAGGGGGCATGGGGGGCAACTAATGAAAAACTGTTTTTT.

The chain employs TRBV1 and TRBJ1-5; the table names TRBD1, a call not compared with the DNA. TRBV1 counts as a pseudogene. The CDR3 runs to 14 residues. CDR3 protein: CTSCRMGSNQPQHF. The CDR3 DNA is TGCACCAGCTGTCGGATGGGCAGTAATCAGCCCCAGCATTTT.

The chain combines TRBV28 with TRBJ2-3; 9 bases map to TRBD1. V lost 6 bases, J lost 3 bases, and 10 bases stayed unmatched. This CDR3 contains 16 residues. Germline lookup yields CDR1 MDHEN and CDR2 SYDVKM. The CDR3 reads CASRLIGQGLTDTQYF. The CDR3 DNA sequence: TGTGCCAGCAGACTAATCGGACAGGGGCTTACAGATACGCAGTATTTT.

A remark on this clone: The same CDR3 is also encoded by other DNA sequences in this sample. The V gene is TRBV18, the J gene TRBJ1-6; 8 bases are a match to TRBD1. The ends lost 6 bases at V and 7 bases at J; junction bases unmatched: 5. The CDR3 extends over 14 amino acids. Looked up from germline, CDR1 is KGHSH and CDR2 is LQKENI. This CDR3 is CASSLDRGNSPLHF. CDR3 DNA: TGTGCCAGCTCCCTTGACAGGGGCAATTCACCCCTCCACTTT.

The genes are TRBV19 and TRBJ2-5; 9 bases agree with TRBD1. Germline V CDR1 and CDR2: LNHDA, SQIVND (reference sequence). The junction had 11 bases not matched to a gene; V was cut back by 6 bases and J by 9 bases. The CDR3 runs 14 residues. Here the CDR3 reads CASRMTGGPGAQYF. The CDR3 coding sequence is TGTGCCAGTAGAATGACAGGGGGACCTGGGGCCCAGTACTTC.

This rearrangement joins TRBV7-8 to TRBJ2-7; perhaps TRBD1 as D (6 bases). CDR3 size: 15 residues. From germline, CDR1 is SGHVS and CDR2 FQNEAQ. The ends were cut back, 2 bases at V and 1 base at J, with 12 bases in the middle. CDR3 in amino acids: CASSLYQGPSYEQYF. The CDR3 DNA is TGTGCCAGCAGCTTATACCAGGGGCCTTCCTACGAGCAGTACTTC.

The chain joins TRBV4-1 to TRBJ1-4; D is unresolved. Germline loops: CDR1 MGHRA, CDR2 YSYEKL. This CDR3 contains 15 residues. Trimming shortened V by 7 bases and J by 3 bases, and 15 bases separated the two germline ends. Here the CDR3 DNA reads TGCGCCAGCACCCCACGGGGTCGTCCTAATGAAAAACTGTTTTTT. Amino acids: CASTPRGRPNEKLFF.

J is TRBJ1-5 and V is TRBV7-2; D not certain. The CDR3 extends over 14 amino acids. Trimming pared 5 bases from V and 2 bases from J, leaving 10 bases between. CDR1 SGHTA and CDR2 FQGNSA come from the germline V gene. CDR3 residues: CASSDGSRNQPQHF. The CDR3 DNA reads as TGTGCCAGCAGCGACGGGAGCCGCAATCAGCCCCAGCATTTT.

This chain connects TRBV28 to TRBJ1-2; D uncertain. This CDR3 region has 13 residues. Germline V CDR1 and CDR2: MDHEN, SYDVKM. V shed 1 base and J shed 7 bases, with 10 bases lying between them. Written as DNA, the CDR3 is TGTGCCAGCAGTTTATCTGGGGAGGCTGGCTACACCTTC. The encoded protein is CASSLSGEAGYTF.

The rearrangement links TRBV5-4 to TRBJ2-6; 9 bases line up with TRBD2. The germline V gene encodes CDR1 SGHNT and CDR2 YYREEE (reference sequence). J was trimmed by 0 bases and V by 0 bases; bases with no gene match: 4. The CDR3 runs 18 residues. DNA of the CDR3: TGTGCCAGCAGCTTGGGGAGCGGGGGGTACTCTGGGGCCAACGTCCTGACTTTC. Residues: CASSLGSGGYSGANVLTF.

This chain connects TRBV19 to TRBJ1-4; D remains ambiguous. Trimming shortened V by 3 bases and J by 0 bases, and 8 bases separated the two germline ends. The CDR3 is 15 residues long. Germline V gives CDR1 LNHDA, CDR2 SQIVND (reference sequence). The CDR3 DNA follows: TGTGCCAGTAGTATGGGAGTTGCAACTAATGAAAAACTGTTTTTT. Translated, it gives CASSMGVATNEKLFF.

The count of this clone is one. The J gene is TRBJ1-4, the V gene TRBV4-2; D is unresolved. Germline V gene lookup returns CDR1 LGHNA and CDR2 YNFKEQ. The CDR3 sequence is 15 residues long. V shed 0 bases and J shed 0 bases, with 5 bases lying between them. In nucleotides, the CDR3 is TGTGCCAGCAGCCAAGAGGCTGCAACTAATGAAAAACTGTTTTTT. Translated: CASSQEAATNEKLFF.

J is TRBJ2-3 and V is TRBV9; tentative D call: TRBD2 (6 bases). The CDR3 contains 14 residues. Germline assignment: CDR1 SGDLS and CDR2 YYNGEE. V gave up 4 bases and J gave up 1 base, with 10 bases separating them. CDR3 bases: TGTGCCAGCAGCCTCGGACTACGCACAGATACGCAGTATTTT. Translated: CASSLGLRTDTQYF. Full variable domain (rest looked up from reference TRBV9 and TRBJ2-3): DSGVTQTPKHLITATGQRVTLRCSPRSGDLSVYWYQQSLDQGLQFLIQYYNGEERAKGNILERFSAQQFPDLHSELNLSSLELGDSALYFCASSLGLRTDTQYFGPGTRLTVL.

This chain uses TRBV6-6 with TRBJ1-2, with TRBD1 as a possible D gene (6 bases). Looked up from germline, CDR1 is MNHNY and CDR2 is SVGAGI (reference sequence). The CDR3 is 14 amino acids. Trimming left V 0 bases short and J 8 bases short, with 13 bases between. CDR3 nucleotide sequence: TGTGCCAGCAGTTACTCGAATTCAGGGGAAGGCTACACCTTC. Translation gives CASSYSNSGEGYTF.

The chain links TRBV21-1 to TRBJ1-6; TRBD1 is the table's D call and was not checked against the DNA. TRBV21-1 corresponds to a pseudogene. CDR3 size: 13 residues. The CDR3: CASGTSGYSPLHF. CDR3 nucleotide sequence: TGTGCCAGCGGAACCTCAGGGTATTCACCCCTCCACTTT.

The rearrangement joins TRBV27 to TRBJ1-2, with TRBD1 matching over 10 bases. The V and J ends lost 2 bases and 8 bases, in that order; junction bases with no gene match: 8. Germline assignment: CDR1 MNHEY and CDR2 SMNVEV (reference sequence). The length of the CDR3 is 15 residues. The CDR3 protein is CASSLRQGATGGYTF. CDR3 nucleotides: TGTGCCAGCAGTTTAAGACAGGGGGCTACGGGGGGCTACACCTTC.

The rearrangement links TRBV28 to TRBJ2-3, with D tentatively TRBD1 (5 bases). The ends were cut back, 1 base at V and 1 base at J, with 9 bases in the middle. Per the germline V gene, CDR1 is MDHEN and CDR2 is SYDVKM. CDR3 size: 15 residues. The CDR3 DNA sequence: TGTGCCAGCAGTTTATATCAGGGCCGCACAGATACGCAGTATTTT. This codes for CASSLYQGRTDTQYF.

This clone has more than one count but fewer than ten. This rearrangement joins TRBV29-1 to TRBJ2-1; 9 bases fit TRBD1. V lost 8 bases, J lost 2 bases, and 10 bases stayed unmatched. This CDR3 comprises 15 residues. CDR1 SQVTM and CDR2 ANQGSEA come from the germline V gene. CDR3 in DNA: TGCAGCACCCCCGGGGGACAGGGCACCTACAATGAGCAGTTCTTC. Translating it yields CSTPGGQGTYNEQFF.

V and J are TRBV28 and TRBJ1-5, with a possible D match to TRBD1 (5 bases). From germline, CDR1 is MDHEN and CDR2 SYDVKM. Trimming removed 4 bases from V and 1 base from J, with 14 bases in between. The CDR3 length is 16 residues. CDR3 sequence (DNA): TGTGCCAGCAGTTCCTTTAGGGGATTAAGCAATCAGCCCCAGCATTTT. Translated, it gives CASSSFRGLSNQPQHF. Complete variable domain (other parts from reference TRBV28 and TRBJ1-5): DVKVTQSSRYLVKRTGEKVFLECVQDMDHENMFWYRQDPGLGLRLIYFSYDVKMKEKGDIPEGYSVSREKKERFSLILESASTNQTSMYLCASSSFRGLSNQPQHFGDGTRLSIL.

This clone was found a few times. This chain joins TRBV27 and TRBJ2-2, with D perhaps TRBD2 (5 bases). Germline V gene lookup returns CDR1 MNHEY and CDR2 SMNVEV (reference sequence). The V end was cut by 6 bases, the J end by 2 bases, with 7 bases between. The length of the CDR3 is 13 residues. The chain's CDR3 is CASRTGNTGELFF. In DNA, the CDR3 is TGTGCCAGCAGGACGGGAAACACCGGGGAGCTGTTTTTT.

The CDR3: CASSQQAAGGYGYTF. CDR3 bases: TGTGCCAGCAGCCAACAGGCAGCCGGGGGATATGGCTACACCTTC. The J gene is TRBJ1-2, the V gene TRBV4-2; tentative D call: TRBD1 (5 bases). This CDR3 comprises 15 residues. Trimming removed 2 bases from V and 5 bases from J, with 15 bases in between. Germline V gives CDR1 LGHNA, CDR2 YNFKEQ.

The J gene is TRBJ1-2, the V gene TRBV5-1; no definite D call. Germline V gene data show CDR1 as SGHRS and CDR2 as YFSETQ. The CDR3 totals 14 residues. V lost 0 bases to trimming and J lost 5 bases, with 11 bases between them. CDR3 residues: CASSLGQLLYGYTF. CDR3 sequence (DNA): TGCGCCAGCAGCTTGGGGCAGTTATTATATGGCTACACCTTC.

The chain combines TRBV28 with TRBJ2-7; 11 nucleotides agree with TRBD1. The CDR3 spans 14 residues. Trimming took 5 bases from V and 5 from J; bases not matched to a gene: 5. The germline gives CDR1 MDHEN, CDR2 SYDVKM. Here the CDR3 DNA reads TGTGCCAGCAGTGATTGGACAGGGGGCAACGAGCAGTACTTC. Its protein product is CASSDWTGGNEQYF.

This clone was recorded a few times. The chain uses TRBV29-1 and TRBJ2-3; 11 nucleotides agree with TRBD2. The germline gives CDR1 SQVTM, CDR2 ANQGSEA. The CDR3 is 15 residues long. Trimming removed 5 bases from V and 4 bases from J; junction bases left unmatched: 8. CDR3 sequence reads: CSVWILAGGSDTQYF. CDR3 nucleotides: TGCAGCGTTTGGATCCTAGCGGGGGGTTCAGATACGCAGTATTTT.

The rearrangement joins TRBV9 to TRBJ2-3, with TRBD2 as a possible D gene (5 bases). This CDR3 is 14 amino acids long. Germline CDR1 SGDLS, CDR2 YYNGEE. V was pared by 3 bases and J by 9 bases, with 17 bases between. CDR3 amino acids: CASSGRLGVGTQYF. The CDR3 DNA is TGTGCCAGCAGCGGCCGTCTGGGAGTAGGGACGCAGTATTTT.

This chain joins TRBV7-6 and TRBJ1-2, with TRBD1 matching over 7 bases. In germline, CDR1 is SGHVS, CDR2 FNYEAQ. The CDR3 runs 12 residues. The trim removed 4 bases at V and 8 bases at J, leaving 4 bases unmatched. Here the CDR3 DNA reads TGTGCCAGCAGCTCCACAGGGGACGGCTACACCTTC. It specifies CASSSTGDGYTF.